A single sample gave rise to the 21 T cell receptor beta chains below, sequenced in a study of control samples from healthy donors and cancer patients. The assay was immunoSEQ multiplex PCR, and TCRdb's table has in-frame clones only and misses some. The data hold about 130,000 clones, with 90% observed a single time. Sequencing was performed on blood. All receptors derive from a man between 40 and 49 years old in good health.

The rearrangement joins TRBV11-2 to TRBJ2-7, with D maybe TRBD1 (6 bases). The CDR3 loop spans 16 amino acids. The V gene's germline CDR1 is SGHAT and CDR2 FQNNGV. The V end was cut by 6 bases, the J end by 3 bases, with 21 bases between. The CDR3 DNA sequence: TGTGCCAGCAGGACCGACAGGTTCGGCGTGGACTACGAGCAGTACTTC. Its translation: CASRTDRFGVDYEQYF.

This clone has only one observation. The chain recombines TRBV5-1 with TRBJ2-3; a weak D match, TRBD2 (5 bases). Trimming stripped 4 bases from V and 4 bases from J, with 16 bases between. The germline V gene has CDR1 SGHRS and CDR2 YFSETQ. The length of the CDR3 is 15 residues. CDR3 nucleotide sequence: TGCGCCAGCAGCCAGCGGACTTTGTTGCCAGATACGCAGTATTTT. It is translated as CASSQRTLLPDTQYF.

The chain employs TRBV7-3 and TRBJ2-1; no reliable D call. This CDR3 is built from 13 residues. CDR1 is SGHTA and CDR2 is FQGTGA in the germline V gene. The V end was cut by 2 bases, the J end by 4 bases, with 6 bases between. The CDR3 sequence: CASSLDGYNEQFF. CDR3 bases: TGTGCCAGCAGCTTAGACGGTTACAATGAGCAGTTCTTC.

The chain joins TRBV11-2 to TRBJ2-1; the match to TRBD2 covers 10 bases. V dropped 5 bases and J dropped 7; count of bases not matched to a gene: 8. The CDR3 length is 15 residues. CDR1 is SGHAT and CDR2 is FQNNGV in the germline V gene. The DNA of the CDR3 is TGTGCCAGCAGCCCGAGAAGCGGGGGGGCGAATGAGCAGTTCTTC. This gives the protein CASSPRSGGANEQFF. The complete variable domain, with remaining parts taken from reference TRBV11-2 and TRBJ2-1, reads EAGVAQSPRYKIIEKRQSVAFWCNPISGHATLYWYQQILGQGPKLLIQFQNNGVVDDSQLPKDRFSAERLKGVDSTLKIQPAKLEDSAVYLCASSPRSGGANEQFFGPGTRLTVL.

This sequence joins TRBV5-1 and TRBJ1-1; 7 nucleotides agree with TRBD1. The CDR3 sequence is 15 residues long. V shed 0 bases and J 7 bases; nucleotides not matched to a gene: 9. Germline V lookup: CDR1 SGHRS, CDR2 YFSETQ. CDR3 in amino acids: CASSLDTGADLEAFF. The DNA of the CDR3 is TGCGCCAGCAGCTTGGATACAGGGGCTGATCTTGAAGCTTTCTTT.

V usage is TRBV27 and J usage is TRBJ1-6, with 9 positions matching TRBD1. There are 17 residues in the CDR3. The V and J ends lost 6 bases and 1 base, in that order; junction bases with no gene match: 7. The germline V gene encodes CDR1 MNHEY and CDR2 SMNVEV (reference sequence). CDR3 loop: CASRGTGRVSYNSPLHF. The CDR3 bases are TGTGCCAGCAGAGGGACAGGGAGAGTATCCTATAATTCACCCCTCCACTTT.

The CDR3 nucleotides read TGTGCCAGCAGCACAGGGAGCTCCTATAATTCACCCCTCCACTTT. Translating it yields CASSTGSSYNSPLHF. This sequence joins TRBV16 and TRBJ1-6; TRBD1 might be the D (6 bases). Looked up from germline, CDR1 is KGHSY and CDR2 is FQNENV. Trimming shortened V by 5 bases and J by 0 bases, and 8 bases separated the two germline ends. This CDR3 region has 15 residues. The full variable domain, completed using reference TRBV16 and TRBJ1-6, is GEEVAQTPKHLVRGEGQKAKLYCAPIKGHSYVFWYQQVLKNEFKFLISFQNENVFDETGMPKERFSAKCLPNSPCSLEIQATKLEDSAVYFCASSTGSSYNSPLHFGNGTRLTVT.

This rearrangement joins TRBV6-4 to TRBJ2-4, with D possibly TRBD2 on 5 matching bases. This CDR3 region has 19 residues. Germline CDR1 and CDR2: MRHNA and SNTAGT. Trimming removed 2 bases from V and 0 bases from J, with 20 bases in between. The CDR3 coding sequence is TGTGCCAGCAGTGACCCCGCGGGCCCCGGTTTAGTAGCCAAAAACATTCAGTACTTC. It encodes CASSDPAGPGLVAKNIQYF.

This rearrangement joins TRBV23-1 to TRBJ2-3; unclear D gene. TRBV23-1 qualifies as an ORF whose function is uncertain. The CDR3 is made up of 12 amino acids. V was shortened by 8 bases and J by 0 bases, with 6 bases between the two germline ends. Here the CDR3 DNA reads TGCGCCAGCGAGCCCAGCACAGATACGCAGTATTTT. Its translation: CASEPSTDTQYF.

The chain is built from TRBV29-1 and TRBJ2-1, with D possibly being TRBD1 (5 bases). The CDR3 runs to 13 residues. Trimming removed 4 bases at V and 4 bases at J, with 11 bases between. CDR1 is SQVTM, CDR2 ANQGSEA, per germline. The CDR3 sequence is CSVGQLNYNEQFF. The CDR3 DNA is TGCAGCGTTGGACAGCTGAATTACAATGAGCAGTTCTTC.

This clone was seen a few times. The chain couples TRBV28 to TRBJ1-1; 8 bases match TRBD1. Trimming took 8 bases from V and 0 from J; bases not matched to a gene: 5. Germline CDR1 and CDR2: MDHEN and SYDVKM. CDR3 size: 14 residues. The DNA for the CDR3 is TGTGCCAGCGAGACAGGGGCCATGAACACTGAAGCTTTCTTT. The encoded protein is CASETGAMNTEAFF.

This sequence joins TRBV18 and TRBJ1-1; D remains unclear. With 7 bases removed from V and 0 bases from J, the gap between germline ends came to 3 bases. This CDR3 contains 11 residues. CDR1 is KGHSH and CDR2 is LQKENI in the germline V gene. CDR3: CASWMNTEAFF. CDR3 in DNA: TGTGCCAGCTGGATGAACACTGAAGCTTTCTTT.

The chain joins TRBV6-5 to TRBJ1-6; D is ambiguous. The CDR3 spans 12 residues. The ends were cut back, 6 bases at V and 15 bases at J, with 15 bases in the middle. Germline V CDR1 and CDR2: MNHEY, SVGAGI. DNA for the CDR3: TGTGCCAGCAGGCCAACCTGGTCTCACCTCCACTTT. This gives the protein CASRPTWSHLHF.

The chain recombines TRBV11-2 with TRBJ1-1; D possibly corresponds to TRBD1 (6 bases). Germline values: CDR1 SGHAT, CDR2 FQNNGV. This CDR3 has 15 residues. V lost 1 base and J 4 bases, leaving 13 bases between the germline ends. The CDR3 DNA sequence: TGTGCCAGCAGCTTAGCGGGGGGGCTGGGCACTGAAGCTTTCTTT. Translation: CASSLAGGLGTEAFF.

The CDR3 DNA reads TGCGCCAGCAGTCCCAGAGGGGGCGCTGATGGCTACACCTTC. It specifies CASSPRGGADGYTF. The gene calls are TRBV23-1 and TRBJ1-2, with 7 bases that match TRBD1. TRBV23-1 is an ORF; its function is uncertain. V lost 4 bases, J lost 6 bases, and 8 bases stayed unmatched. This CDR3 contains 14 residues.

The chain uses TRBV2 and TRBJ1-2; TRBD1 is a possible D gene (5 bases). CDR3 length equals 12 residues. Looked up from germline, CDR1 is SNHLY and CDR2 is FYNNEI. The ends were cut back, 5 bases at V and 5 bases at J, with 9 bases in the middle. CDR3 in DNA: TGTGCCAGCAGTCCCCGACAGTATGGCTACACCTTC. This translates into CASSPRQYGYTF.

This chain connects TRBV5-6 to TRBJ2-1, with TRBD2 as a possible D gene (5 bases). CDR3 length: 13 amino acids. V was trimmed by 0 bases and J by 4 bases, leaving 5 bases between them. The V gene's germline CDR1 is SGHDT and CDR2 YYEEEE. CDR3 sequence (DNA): TGTGCCAGCAGCTTGGGGGAGTACAATGAGCAGTTCTTC. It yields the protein CASSLGEYNEQFF. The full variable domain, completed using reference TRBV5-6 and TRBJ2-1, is DAGVTQSPTHLIKTRGQQVTLRCSPKSGHDTVSWYQQALGQGPQFIFQYYEEEERQRGNFPDRFSGHQFPNYSSELNVNALLLGDSALYLCASSLGEYNEQFFGPGTRLTVL.

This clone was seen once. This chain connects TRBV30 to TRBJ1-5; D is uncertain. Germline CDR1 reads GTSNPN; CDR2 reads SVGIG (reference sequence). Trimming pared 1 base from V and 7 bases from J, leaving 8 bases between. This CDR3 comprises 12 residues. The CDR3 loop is CAWSAQRQPQHF. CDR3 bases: TGTGCCTGGAGTGCACAGAGGCAGCCCCAGCATTTT.

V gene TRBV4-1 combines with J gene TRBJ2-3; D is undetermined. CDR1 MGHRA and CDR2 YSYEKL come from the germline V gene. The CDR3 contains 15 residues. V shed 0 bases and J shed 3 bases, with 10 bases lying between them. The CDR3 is CASSQERYGTDTQYF. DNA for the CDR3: TGCGCCAGCAGCCAAGAGCGGTACGGAACAGATACGCAGTATTTT.

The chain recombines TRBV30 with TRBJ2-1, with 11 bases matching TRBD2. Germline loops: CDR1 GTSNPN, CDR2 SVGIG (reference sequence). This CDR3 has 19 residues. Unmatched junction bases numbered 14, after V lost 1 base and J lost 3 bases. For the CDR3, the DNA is TGTGCCTGGAGTGACTGGACTAGCGGGTCCGGGCAAGGCTACAATGAGCAGTTCTTC. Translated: CAWSDWTSGSGQGYNEQFF.

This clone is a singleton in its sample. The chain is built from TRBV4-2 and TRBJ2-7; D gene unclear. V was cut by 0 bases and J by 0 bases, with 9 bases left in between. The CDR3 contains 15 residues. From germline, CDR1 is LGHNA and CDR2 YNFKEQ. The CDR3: CASSQDRGVSYEQYF. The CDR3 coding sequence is TGTGCCAGCAGCCAAGATCGTGGCGTCTCCTACGAGCAGTACTTC.